The rows below give T cell receptor beta chains drawn from one sample of a study of CD8 T cells in Susac syndrome. TCRdb reanalysed the immunoSEQ multiplex PCR reads using MiXCR and keeps one entry per CDR3 protein. The sample includes 95,000 to 150,000 distinct CDR3 sequences, roughly 94% of them seen just once. The specimen was CD8+ T cells from PBMCs. These receptor sequences come from a human donor with Susac syndrome. CDR3s include the opening cysteine and the closing phenylalanine or tryptophan. A D gene is named only where the DNA matches it firmly. Size tells how often a clone was seen (once, few, many) or the class of an expanded clone, and some rows leave it out.

CDR3aa,CDR3nt,j_gene,v_gene,abundance,d_gene
CASGWVGYQETQYF,TGTGCCAGCGGATGGGTGGGCTACCAAGAGACCCAGTACTTC,TRBJ2-5,TRBV27,NA,NA
CAIQGGDRIQETQYF,TGTGCCATCCAGGGTGGGGACCGGATTCAAGAGACCCAGTACTTC,TRBJ2-5,TRBV6-1,NA,NA
CASSLGAGGLIYEQYF,TGTGCCAGCAGCTTAGGGGCAGGGGGCCTAATCTACGAGCAGTACTTC,TRBJ2-7,TRBV7-6,NA,TRBD1
CASSHGTGDTEAFF,TGTGCCAGCAGCCACGGGACAGGTGACACTGAAGCTTTCTTT,TRBJ1-1,TRBV13,NA,TRBD1
CASRQRNTPIFPSTDTQYF,TGTGCCAGCAGACAACGAAACACCCCGATTTTCCCTAGCACAGATACGCAGTATTTT,TRBJ2-3,TRBV4-2,NA,NA
CSARPPGQGNQPQHF,TGCAGTGCTAGACCTCCGGGACAAGGTAATCAGCCCCAGCATTTT,TRBJ1-5,TRBV20-1,NA,NA
CSVTAPQGALF,TGCAGCGTTACCGCCCCCCAGGGTGCTCTCTTC,TRBJ1-2,TRBV29-1,NA,NA
CASSLTGYGYTF,TGTGCCAGCAGCTTAACCGGGTATGGCTACACCTTC,TRBJ1-2,TRBV7-9,NA,NA
CASSFKSRGLRTEAFF,TGTGCCAGCAGCTTTAAATCCAGGGGGCTGCGCACTGAAGCTTTCTTT,TRBJ1-1,TRBV5-6,NA,TRBD1
CSVDQGRTNYGYTF,TGCAGCGTTGACCAGGGCCGTACTAACTATGGCTACACCTTC,TRBJ1-2,TRBV29-1,once,NA
CASSSTGWETQYF,TGTGCCAGCAGTTCTACGGGCTGGGAGACCCAGTACTTC,TRBJ2-5,TRBV6-2/TRBV6-3,NA,NA
CASSLMTDTQYF,TGTGCCAGTAGTCTTATGACAGATACGCAGTATTTT,TRBJ2-3,TRBV19,NA,NA
CASSPHDGYEQYF,TGTGCCAGCAGTCCTCATGACGGTTACGAGCAGTACTTC,TRBJ2-7,TRBV27,once,NA
CSARAGSFNSPLHF,TGCAGTGCTAGAGCGGGCAGTTTTAATTCACCCCTCCACTTT,TRBJ1-6,TRBV20-1,NA,NA
CATSDSGTHGHPQETQYF,TGTGCCACCAGTGATTCTGGGACACACGGCCACCCGCAAGAGACCCAGTACTTC,TRBJ2-5,TRBV24-1,NA,NA
CASSEMGTSGGAPTQYF,TGTGCCAGCAGTGAAATGGGGACTAGCGGAGGGGCACCGACCCAGTACTTC,TRBJ2-5,TRBV2,once,TRBD2
CASTYSSSGISRETQYF,TGTGCCAGCACTTACTCGTCTAGCGGGATTAGCAGGGAGACCCAGTACTTC,TRBJ2-5,TRBV6-5,NA,TRBD2
CASSFRGAEGTGELFF,TGTGCCAGCAGCTTTAGGGGCGCGGAAGGCACCGGGGAGCTGTTTTTT,TRBJ2-2,TRBV7-2,few,NA
CSAAGGDRGQPQHF,TGCAGTGCAGCGGGAGGGGATAGGGGTCAGCCCCAGCATTTT,TRBJ1-5,TRBV20-1,NA,NA
CSALGLAVTYEQYF,TGCAGTGCCCTGGGACTAGCGGTAACCTACGAGCAGTACTTC,TRBJ2-7,TRBV20-1,NA,TRBD2
CASSQKDTGANVLTF,TGCGCCAGCAGCCAAAAAGACACTGGGGCCAACGTCCTGACTTTC,TRBJ2-6,TRBV4-1,NA,NA